These T cell receptor beta chains were read from a single sample in a study of blood T cell repertoires in COVID-19. This table comes from immunoSEQ multiplex PCR, and its TCRdb copy is limited to in-frame clones, with some not included. The sample includes some 85,000 clones, around 89% of them seen just once. Sequences were obtained from peripheral blood. Receptors originate from a man in his fifties with acute or convalescent COVID-19. Both conserved end residues are part of each CDR3. Fields, in order: V gene, clone size, J gene, D gene, CDR3 DNA, CDR3 protein. The D gene is left open where the match is weak. Clone size is not always given. Where it is, it says once, few, many or a class for expanded clones.

TRBV19	.	TRBJ1-1	.	TGTGCCAGTAGCCCCTGGAAAGGGGACACTGAAGCTTTCTTT	CASSPWKGDTEAFF
TRBV21-1	.	TRBJ1-4	.	TGTGCCAGCAGCAAAGGAAGGCGGGGGGGCCCAACTAATGAAAAACTGTTTTTT	CASSKGRRGGPTNEKLFF
TRBV30	.	TRBJ1-2	TRBD1	TGTGCCTGGACGGAGGGGGCCTCATACGGCTACACCTTC	CAWTEGASYGYTF
TRBV28	.	TRBJ1-2	.	TGTGCCAGCAGTTCATCATCCCAGGGGAACTATGGCTACACCTTC	CASSSSSQGNYGYTF
TRBV12-3/TRBV12-4	few	TRBJ1-1	.	TGTGCCAGCAGCCAAGAGTTGAACACTGAAGCTTTCTTT	CASSQELNTEAFF
TRBV25-1	.	TRBJ2-5	TRBD2	TGTGCCAGCAGTGTACCGGCGGGAGCCCAGTACTTC	CASSVPAGAQYF
TRBV30	.	TRBJ2-7	.	TGTGCCTCCTCGAACGGGGGTGGCGAGCAGTACTTC	CASSNGGGEQYF
TRBV7-8	.	TRBJ1-5	.	TGTGCCAGCAGCTTACTCGCTGGGGCCCTTAATCAGCCCCAGCATTTT	CASSLLAGALNQPQHF
TRBV3-1/TRBV3-2	.	TRBJ2-3	TRBD2	TGTGCCAGCAGCCAAGAGGGGACTAGCGGGGTTAATACGCAGTATTTT	CASSQEGTSGVNTQYF
TRBV20-1	.	TRBJ1-1	.	TGCAGTGCGGACGGGACAATCGGTTTCTTT	CSADGTIGFF
TRBV6-1	.	TRBJ1-2	.	TGTGCCAGCAGTGCCAAGTCGAAAGGACTTCGCTATGGCTACACCTTC	CASSAKSKGLRYGYTF
TRBV11-1	.	TRBJ1-1	.	TGTGCCATCCTCGGGGGGGCGAACACTGAAGCTTTCTTT	CAILGGANTEAFF
TRBV20-1	.	TRBJ1-4	.	TGCAGTGCTAAGCAGGGGGAAAAACTGTTTTTT	CSAKQGEKLFF
TRBV5-1	.	TRBJ2-5	TRBD2	TGCGCCAGCAGCTCTGGGACTAGCGGGGAAACCCAAGAGACCCAGTACTTC	CASSSGTSGETQETQYF
TRBV6-5	.	TRBJ1-6	.	TGTGCCAGCACCCAACAGGGAATGTACTCACCCCTCCACTTT	CASTQQGMYSPLHF
TRBV7-9	.	TRBJ1-6	.	TGTGCCAGCAGCGGGGGGGAGACTAATTCACCCCTCCACTTT	CASSGGETNSPLHF
TRBV10-2	.	TRBJ2-1	.	TGCGCCAGCAGTGAAAGGGGGTACAATGAGCAGTTCTTC	CASSERGYNEQFF
TRBV29-1	.	TRBJ1-2	.	TGCAGCGTTGACCCCGACATACCTAATGGCTACACCTTC	CSVDPDIPNGYTF
TRBV7-9	.	TRBJ2-3	.	TGTGCCAGCAGCCCGTGGGAGGCTGGCACAGATACGCAGTATTTT	CASSPWEAGTDTQYF
TRBV6-6	.	TRBJ1-1	.	TGTGCCAGCAGTTACTCGGGGGGGGTTGAAGCTTTCTTT	CASSYSGGVEAFF
TRBV11-3	.	TRBJ2-7	.	TGTGCCAGCAGCTTAGGACAGCCCCCGACCTACGAGCAGTACTTC	CASSLGQPPTYEQYF
TRBV11-2	.	TRBJ1-2	.	TGTGCCAGCAGCTCAACGGGTCGTCCCTATGGCTACACCTTC	CASSSTGRPYGYTF
TRBV19	.	TRBJ1-5	.	TGTGCCAGTAGTATCCCGACACAGAGCAATCAGCCCCAGCATTTT	CASSIPTQSNQPQHF
TRBV29-1	.	TRBJ1-2	.	TGCAGCGTTTCGGGGGCTAACTATGGCTACACCTTC	CSVSGANYGYTF